The clone carrying this TCR beta chain appeared many times. The antigen is unknown. The sample originates from a study of prognosis after radiotherapy for stage I lung cancer. Whole-study context: The study enrolled 13 men and over five women as patients, aged 53 to 84 with a median of about 73 years. Four developed distant metastases after radiotherapy (median around 7 months), and around 14 had no significant progression.

Findings and limits, study-wide: Diminished Shannon entropy following stereotactic body radiation therapy characterized patients who developed distant metastases. Once stereotactic body radiation therapy had been given, unique TCR clone counts fell, with a median of about 9,200 versus 6,500.

The study amplified the TCR beta CDR3 region from genomic DNA. This amplification was carried out by two rounds of multiplex PCR. The use of primers specific to each TRBV and TRBJ gene characterized first-round PCR. TCRdb re-called the multiplex PCR reads through MiXCR, storing one row per CDR3 protein. The table lists fewer than 35,000 distinct CDR3 sequences, roughly 31% of them singletons. The CDR3 contains 14 residues. Germline lookup yields CDR1 SGHTA and CDR2 FQGNSA. J lost 7 bases, V lost 4 bases, and 7 bases had no gene match. This sequence joins TRBV7-2 and TRBJ1-2; 9 positions match TRBD1. The sequence derives from a donor aged 50 or older with non-small cell lung cancer. Sample: PBMCs, taken before or after stereotactic body radiation therapy (not recorded which). CDR3 residues: CASSSYRGPVGYTF. The CDR3 DNA follows: TGTGCCAGCAGCTCATACAGGGGGCCTGTTGGCTACACCTTC.